Described below is a single T cell receptor (beta chain) sequence and its context. Sequencing targeted TCR beta in blood CD8+ and CD4+ T cells. Negative isolation yielded the CD8+ and CD4+ T cells, while FACS enriched the TEMRA cells. The data derive from a study of CD8 T cells in Susac syndrome. RNA totalling roughly 0.45 to 1 ug underwent reverse transcription with random hexamers. TCR beta CDR3 was amplified by immunoSEQ covering 54 Vbeta and 13 Jbeta. Each CDR3 protein is one row after TCRdb ran MiXCR on the immunoSEQ multiplex PCR reads. The repertoire has 100,000 to 150,000 distinct CDR3 sequences, over 80% of them found once; the top ten carry around 0.5%. The clonotype comes from a human donor with multiple sclerosis. The specimen was CD8+ T cells from PBMCs.

The CDR3 loop reads CASSEIQGIHSGANVLTF. The CDR3 nucleotides are TGTGCCAGCAGTGAGATACAGGGGATCCACTCTGGGGCCAACGTCCTGACTTTC. The chain recombines TRBV6-1 with TRBJ2-6; 7 bases align to TRBD1. V trimming: 3 bases; J trimming: 0 bases; junction bases outside the gene matches: 8. CDR1 MNHNS and CDR2 SASEGT come from the germline V gene. The CDR3 spans 18 residues.